This TCR beta chain was identified in a study of cytomegalovirus exposure and HLA in healthy donors. For the study at large: The study's early data release held roughly 90 million unique TCRs from HLA-typed donors.

It was with 60 Vbeta and 13 Jbeta primers that the PCR ran. The method was immunoSEQ multiplex PCR; TCRdb's version includes in-frame clones alone and lacks a portion of them. The sample includes more than 110,000 clones, 80% of them seen just once. The germline V gene encodes CDR1 MDHEN and CDR2 SYDVKM. Trimming took 5 bases from V and 4 from J, leaving 11 bases between them. The CDR3 extends over 14 amino acids. The sample comprised PBMCs. This chain joins TRBV28 and TRBJ2-2; the D gene is possibly TRBD1 (6 bases). This TCR was sampled from a man younger than 40 in good health and CMV-seronegative. In DNA, the CDR3 is TGTGCCAGCAGTACAGGGTCGTTCACCGGGGAGCTGTTTTTT. This translates into CASSTGSFTGELFF. Full variable domain (rest looked up from reference TRBV28 and TRBJ2-2): DVKVTQSSRYLVKRTGEKVFLECVQDMDHENMFWYRQDPGLGLRLIYFSYDVKMKEKGDIPEGYSVSREKKERFSLILESASTNQTSMYLCASSTGSFTGELFFGEGSRLTVL.